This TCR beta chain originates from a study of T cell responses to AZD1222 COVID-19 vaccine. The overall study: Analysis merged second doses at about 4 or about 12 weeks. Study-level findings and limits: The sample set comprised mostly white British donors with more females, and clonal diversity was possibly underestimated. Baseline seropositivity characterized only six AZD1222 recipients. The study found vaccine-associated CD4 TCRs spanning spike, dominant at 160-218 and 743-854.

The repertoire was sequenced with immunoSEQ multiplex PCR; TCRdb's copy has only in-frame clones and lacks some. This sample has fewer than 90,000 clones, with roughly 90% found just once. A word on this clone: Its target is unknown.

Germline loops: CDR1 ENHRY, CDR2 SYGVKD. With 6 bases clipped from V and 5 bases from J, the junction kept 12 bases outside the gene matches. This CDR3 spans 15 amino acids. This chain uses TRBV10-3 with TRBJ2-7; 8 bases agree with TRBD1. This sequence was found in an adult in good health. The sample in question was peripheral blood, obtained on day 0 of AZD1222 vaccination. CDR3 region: CAIRSPEQGANEQYF. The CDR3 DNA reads TGTGCCATCAGGAGCCCCGAGCAGGGGGCGAACGAGCAGTACTTC.